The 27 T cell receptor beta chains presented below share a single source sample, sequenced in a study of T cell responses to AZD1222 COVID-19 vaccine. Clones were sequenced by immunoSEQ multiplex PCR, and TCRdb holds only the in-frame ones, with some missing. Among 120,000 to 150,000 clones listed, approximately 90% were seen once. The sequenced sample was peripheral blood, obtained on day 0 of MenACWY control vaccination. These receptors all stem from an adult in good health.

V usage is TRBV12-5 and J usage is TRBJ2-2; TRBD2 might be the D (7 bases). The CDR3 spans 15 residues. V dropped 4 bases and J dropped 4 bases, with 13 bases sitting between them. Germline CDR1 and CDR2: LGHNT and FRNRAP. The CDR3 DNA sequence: TGTGCTAGTGGTTGGCCCCGGGGGGCCACCGGGGAGCTGTTTTTT. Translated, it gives CASGWPRGATGELFF.

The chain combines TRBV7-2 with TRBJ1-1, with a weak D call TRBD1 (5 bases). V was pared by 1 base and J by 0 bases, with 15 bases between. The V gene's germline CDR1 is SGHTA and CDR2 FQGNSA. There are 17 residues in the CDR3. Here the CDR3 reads CASSLGWPGLMNTEAFF. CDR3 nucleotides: TGTGCCAGCAGCTTAGGGTGGCCAGGGCTCATGAACACTGAAGCTTTCTTT.

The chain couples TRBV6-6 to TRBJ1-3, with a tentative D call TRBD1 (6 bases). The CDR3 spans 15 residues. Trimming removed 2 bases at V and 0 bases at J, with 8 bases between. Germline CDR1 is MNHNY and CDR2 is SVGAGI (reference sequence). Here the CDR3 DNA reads TGTGCCAGCAGTTACGGACAGTTCTCTGGAAACACCATATATTTT. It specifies CASSYGQFSGNTIYF.

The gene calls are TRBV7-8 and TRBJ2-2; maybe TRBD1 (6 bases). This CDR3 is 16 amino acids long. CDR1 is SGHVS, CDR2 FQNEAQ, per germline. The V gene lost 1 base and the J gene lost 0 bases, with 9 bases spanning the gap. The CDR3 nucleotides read TGTGCCAGCAGCTTAGATGGGGGCGCGAACACCGGGGAGCTGTTTTTT. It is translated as CASSLDGGANTGELFF.

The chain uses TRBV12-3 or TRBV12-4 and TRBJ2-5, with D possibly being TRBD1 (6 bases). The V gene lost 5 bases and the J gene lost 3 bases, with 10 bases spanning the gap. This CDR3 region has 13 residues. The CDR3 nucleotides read TGTGCCAGCAGTCCGGGACACGAAGAGACCCAGTACTTC. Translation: CASSPGHEETQYF.

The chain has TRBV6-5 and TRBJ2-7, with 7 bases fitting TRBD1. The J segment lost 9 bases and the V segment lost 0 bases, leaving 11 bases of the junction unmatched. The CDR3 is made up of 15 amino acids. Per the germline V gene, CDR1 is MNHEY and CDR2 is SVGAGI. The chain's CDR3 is CASSYSRDSFPPQYF. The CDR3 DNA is TGTGCCAGCAGTTACTCAAGGGACAGCTTCCCCCCGCAGTACTTC.

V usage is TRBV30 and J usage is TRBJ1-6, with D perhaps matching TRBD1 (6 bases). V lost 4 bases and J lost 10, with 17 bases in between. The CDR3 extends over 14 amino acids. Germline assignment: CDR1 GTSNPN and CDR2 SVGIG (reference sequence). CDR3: CAWTRDTVGSPLHF. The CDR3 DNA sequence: TGTGCCTGGACTCGGGACACAGTCGGCTCACCCCTCCACTTT.

CDR3 coding DNA: TGTGCCAGCAGGACCCCGGGACTAGCGGGAGGAGGAACCGGGGAGCTGTTTTTT. It specifies CASRTPGLAGGGTGELFF. The chain recombines TRBV28 with TRBJ2-2, with 15 positions matching TRBD2. The CDR3 is made up of 18 amino acids. Trimming at V came to 6 bases and at J to 5 bases, leaving 10 bases not matched to a gene. Germline V CDR1 and CDR2: MDHEN, SYDVKM.

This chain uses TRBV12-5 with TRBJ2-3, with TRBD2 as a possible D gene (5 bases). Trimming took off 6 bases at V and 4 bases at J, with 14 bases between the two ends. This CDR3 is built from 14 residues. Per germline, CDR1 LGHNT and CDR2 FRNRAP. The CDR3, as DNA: TGTGCTAGTGGACTACAAGAGGAGGCAGATACGCAGTATTTT. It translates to CASGLQEEADTQYF.

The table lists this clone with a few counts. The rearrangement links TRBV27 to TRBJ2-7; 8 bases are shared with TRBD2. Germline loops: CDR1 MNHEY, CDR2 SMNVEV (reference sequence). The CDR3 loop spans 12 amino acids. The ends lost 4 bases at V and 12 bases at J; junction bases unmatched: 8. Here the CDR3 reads CASSYGTRRLYF. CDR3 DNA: TGTGCCAGCAGTTACGGGACTAGGAGGTTGTACTTC.

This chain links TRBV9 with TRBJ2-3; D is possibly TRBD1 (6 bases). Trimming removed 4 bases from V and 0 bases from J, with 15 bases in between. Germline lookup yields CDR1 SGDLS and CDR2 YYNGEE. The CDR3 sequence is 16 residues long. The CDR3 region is CASSSRTATSTDTQYF. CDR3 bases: TGTGCCAGCAGCTCCCGGACAGCTACTAGCACAGATACGCAGTATTTT.

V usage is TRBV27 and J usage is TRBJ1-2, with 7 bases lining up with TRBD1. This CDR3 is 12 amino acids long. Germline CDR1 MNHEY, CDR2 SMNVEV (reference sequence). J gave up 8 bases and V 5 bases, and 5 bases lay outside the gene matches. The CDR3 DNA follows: TGTGCCAGCAGTCCACAGGGGAGGGGCTACACCTTC. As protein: CASSPQGRGYTF.

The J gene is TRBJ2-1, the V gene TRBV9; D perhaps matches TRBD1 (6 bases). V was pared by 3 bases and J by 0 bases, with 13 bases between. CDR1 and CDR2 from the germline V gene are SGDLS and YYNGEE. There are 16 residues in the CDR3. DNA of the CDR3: TGTGCCAGCAGCGCAATGGGACAAAGCTCCTACAATGAGCAGTTCTTC. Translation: CASSAMGQSSYNEQFF.

CDR3 amino acids: CASSERRIGYEQYF. In DNA, the CDR3 is TGTGCCAGCAGTGAGCGGCGGATCGGCTACGAGCAGTACTTC. The V and J genes are TRBV6-1 and TRBJ2-7; D unresolved. Trimming left V 3 bases short and J 3 bases short, with 12 bases between. The germline V gene has CDR1 MNHNS and CDR2 SASEGT. This CDR3 comprises 14 residues.

The CDR3 nucleotides read TGTGCCAGCAGCCAAGATTTTGCAGGCGGCTATGGCTACACCTTC. Translating it yields CASSQDFAGGYGYTF. V and J are TRBV3-1 (or the pseudogene TRBV3-2) and TRBJ1-2; D remains ambiguous. Per germline, CDR1 LGHDT and CDR2 YNNKEL (reference sequence). Trimming stripped 0 bases from V and 4 bases from J, with 12 bases between. The CDR3 has 15 amino acids.

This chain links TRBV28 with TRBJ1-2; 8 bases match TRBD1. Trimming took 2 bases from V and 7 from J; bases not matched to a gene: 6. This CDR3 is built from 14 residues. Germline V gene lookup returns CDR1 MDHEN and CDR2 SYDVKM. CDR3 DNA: TGTGCCAGCAGTTTAGGCCAGGGGGCGGGTGGCTACACCTTC. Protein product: CASSLGQGAGGYTF.

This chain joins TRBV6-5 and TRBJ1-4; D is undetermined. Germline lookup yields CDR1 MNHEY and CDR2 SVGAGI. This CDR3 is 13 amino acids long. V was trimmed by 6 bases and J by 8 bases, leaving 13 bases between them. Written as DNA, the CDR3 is TGTGCCAGCAGCCTATCCGGAGAAGAAAAACTGTTTTTT. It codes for CASSLSGEEKLFF.

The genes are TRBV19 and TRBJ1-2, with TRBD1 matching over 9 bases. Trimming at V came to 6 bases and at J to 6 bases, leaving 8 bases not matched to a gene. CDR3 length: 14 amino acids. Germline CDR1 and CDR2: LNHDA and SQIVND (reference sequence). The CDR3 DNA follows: TGTGCCAGTAGCCTAACGTGGGACAGGGATGGCTACACCTTC. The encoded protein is CASSLTWDRDGYTF.

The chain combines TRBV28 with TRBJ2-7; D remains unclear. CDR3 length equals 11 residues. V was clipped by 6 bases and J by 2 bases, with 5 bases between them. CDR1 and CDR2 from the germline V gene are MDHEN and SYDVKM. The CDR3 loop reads CASRAAYEQYF. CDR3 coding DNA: TGTGCCAGCAGGGCGGCCTACGAGCAGTACTTC.

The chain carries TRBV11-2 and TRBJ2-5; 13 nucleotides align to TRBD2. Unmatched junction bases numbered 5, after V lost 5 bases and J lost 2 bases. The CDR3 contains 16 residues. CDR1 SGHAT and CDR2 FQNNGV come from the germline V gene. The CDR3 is CASSPRLAGGQETQYF. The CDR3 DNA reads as TGTGCCAGCAGCCCGAGACTAGCGGGGGGTCAAGAGACCCAGTACTTC.

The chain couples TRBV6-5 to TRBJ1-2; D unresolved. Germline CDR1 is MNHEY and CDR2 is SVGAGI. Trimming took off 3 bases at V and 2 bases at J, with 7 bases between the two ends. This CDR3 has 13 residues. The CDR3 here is CASSYNPNYGYTF. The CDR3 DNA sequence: TGTGCCAGCAGTTATAATCCCAACTATGGCTACACCTTC.

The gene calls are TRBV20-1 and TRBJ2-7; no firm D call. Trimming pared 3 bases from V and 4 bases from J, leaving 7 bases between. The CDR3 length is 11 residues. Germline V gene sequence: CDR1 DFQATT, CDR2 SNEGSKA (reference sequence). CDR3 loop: CSARGEYEQYF. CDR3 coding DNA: TGCAGTGCTAGGGGCGAGTACGAGCAGTACTTC.

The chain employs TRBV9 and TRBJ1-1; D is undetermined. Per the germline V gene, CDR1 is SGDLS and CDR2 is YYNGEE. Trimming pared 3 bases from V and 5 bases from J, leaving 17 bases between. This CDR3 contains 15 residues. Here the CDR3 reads CASSATVATTTEAFF. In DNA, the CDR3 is TGTGCCAGCAGCGCAACGGTTGCGACGACAACTGAAGCTTTCTTT.

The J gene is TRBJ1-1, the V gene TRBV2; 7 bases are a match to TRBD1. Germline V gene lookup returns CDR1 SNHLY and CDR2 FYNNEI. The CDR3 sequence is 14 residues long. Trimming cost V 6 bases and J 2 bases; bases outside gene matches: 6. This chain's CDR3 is CASRRQGGNTEAFF. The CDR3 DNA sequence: TGTGCCAGCAGACGACAGGGAGGAAACACTGAAGCTTTCTTT.

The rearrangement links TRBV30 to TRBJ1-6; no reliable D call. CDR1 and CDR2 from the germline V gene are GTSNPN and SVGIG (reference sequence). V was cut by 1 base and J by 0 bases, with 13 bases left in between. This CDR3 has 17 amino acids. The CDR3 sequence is CAWSGSSLSSYNSPLHF. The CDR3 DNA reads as TGTGCCTGGAGTGGAAGTTCCCTCAGCTCCTATAATTCACCCCTCCACTTT.

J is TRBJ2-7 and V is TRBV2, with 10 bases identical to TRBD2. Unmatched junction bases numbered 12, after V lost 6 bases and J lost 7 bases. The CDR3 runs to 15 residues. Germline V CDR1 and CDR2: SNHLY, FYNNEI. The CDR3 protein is CASSAAGGPLGEQYF. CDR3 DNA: TGTGCCAGCAGCGCAGCGGGAGGGCCCCTGGGGGAGCAGTACTTC. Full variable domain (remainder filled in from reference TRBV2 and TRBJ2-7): EPEVTQTPSHQVTQMGQEVILRCVPISNHLYFYWYRQILGQKVEFLVSFYNNEISEKSEIFDDQFSVERPDGSNFTLKIRSTKLEDSAMYFCASSAAGGPLGEQYFGPGTRLTVT.

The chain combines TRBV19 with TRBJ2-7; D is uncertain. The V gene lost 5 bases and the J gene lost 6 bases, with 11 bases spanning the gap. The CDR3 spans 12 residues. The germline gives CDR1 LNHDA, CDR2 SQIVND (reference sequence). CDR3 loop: CASSHPTGEQYF. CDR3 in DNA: TGTGCCAGTAGTCACCCGACTGGCGAGCAGTACTTC. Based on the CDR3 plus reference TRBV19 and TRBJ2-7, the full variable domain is DGGITQSPKYLFRKEGQNVTLSCEQNLNHDAMYWYRQDPGQGLRLIYYSQIVNDFQKGDIAEGYSVSREKKESFPLTVTSAQKNPTAFYLCASSHPTGEQYFGPGTRLTVT.